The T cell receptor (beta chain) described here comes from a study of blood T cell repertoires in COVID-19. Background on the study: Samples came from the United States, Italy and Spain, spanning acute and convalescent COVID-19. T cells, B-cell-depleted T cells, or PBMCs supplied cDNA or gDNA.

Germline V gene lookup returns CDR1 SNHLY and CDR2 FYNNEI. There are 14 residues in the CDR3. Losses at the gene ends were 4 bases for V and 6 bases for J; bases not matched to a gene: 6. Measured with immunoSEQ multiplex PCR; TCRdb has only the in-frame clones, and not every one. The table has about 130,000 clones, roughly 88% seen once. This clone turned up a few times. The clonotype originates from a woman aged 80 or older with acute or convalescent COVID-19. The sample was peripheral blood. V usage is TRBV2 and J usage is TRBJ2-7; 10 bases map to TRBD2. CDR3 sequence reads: CASSGSGRLSEQYF. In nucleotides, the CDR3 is TGTGCCAGCAGTGGTAGCGGGAGGTTGAGCGAGCAGTACTTC. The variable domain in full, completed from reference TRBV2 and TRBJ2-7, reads EPEVTQTPSHQVTQMGQEVILRCVPISNHLYFYWYRQILGQKVEFLVSFYNNEISEKSEIFDDQFSVERPDGSNFTLKIRSTKLEDSAMYFCASSGSGRLSEQYFGPGTRLTVT.